These 20 T cell receptor beta chains were all obtained from the same sample, sequenced in a study of blood T cell repertoires in COVID-19. Some clones are missing from TCRdb's copy, which holds only in-frame ones; the method was immunoSEQ multiplex PCR. The sample contains about 130,000 clones, 81% of which appear only once. Sequenced sample: peripheral blood. These receptors originate from a woman aged 55 to 70 with active or convalescent COVID-19.

Only one count was recorded for this clone. An end of the junction differs from the germline gene, which may be a read error. This chain connects TRBV6-1 to TRBJ2-3, with 8 bases lining up with TRBD2. Looked up from germline, CDR1 is MNHNS and CDR2 is SASEGT. This CDR3 has 15 amino acids. CDR3 DNA: TGTGCCAGCAGCGAAGGTAGCGGGGACACAGATACGCAGTATTTT. This gives the protein CASSEGSGDTDTQYF.

This chain uses TRBV11-2 with TRBJ1-1; D is uncertain. This CDR3 contains 15 residues. V gave up 5 bases and J gave up 0 bases, with 13 bases separating them. The germline V gene has CDR1 SGHAT and CDR2 FQNNGV. This chain's CDR3 is CASSPSAGLNTEAFF. Written as DNA, the CDR3 is TGTGCCAGCAGCCCATCCGCGGGATTGAACACTGAAGCTTTCTTT.

The CDR3 nucleotides are TGTGCCTCAGGGGGTGGCGTGGGGACCGGGGAGCTGTTTTTT. Translating it yields CASGGGVGTGELFF. V gene TRBV10-3 combines with J gene TRBJ2-2, with 7 positions matching TRBD1. This CDR3 is 14 amino acids long. V was clipped by 11 bases and J by 5 bases; unmatched bases: 11. Per germline, CDR1 ENHRY and CDR2 SYGVKD.

This clone was counted between two and nine times. The V and J genes are TRBV18 and TRBJ1-1; weak D call: TRBD1 (6 bases). The CDR3 sequence is 17 residues long. V was shortened by 0 bases and J by 1 base, with 15 bases between the two germline ends. Germline loops: CDR1 KGHSH, CDR2 LQKENI. CDR3 nucleotide sequence: TGTGCCAGCTCACCACCGGGGGGGCGCGGGACGAACACTGAAGCTTTCTTT. This encodes CASSPPGGRGTNTEAFF.

The chain couples TRBV5-4 to TRBJ2-1; TRBD2 agrees at 11 bases. V was pared by 4 bases and J by 8 bases, with 14 bases of the junction left unmatched. Germline CDR1 SGHNT, CDR2 YYREEE (reference sequence). The CDR3 loop spans 17 amino acids. This chain's CDR3 is CASSPGLAGGRGDEQFF. CDR3 DNA sequence: TGTGCCAGCAGCCCGGGGCTAGCGGGAGGCCGAGGGGATGAGCAGTTCTTC.

The rearrangement links TRBV6-6 to TRBJ2-7, with a tentative D call TRBD2 (5 bases). V was trimmed by 0 bases and J by 3 bases, leaving 12 bases between them. The CDR3 runs to 15 residues. Germline CDR1 is MNHNY and CDR2 is SVGAGI (reference sequence). The CDR3, as DNA: TGTGCCAGCAGTTACTCGAGGGAACCTAACTACGAGCAGTACTTC. It codes for CASSYSREPNYEQYF.

The gene calls are TRBV10-3 and TRBJ1-5; D is perhaps TRBD1 (6 bases). The germline gives CDR1 ENHRY, CDR2 SYGVKD. V shed 0 bases and J shed 3 bases, with 15 bases lying between them. This CDR3 contains 17 residues. DNA for the CDR3: TGTGCCATCAGTGAGTCGAGGGGGGGGCAGATCAATCAGCCCCAGCATTTT. Translated, it gives CAISESRGGQINQPQHF.

The chain links TRBV7-2 to TRBJ1-1; no definite D call. The CDR3 contains 12 residues. The germline V gene encodes CDR1 SGHTA and CDR2 FQGNSA. V was cut by 2 bases and J by 3 bases, with 4 bases left in between. The CDR3 nucleotides read TGTGCCAGCAGCTTAACGGACACTGAAGCTTTCTTT. Amino acid sequence: CASSLTDTEAFF.

The rearrangement joins TRBV5-1 to TRBJ1-1; 8 bases line up with TRBD1. The CDR3 spans 16 residues. The germline CDR1 and CDR2 sequences are SGHRS and YFSETQ. J lost 1 base, V lost 0 bases, and 5 bases had no gene match. CDR3 in amino acids: CASSLADRGRNTEAFF. CDR3 in DNA: TGCGCCAGCAGCTTGGCCGACAGGGGACGGAACACTGAAGCTTTCTTT. The complete variable domain, with remaining parts taken from reference TRBV5-1 and TRBJ1-1, reads KAGVTQTPRYLIKTRGQQVTLSCSPISGHRSVSWYQQTPGQGLQFLFEYFSETQRNKGNFPGRFSGRQFSNSRSEMNVSTLELGDSALYLCASSLADRGRNTEAFFGQGTRLTVV.

The J gene is TRBJ2-7, the V gene TRBV7-3; the match to TRBD1 covers 9 bases. Germline CDR1 and CDR2: SGHTA and FQGTGA. J lost 6 bases, V lost 6 bases, and 15 bases had no gene match. The CDR3 has 16 residues. CDR3 bases: TGTGCCAGCAGAGGATCGGGACAGGGCGTTGATGGCGAGCAGTACTTC. Translated, it gives CASRGSGQGVDGEQYF.

This clone appeared a few times. The chain combines TRBV11-2 with TRBJ2-2, with a tentative D call TRBD2 (6 bases). The germline V gene encodes CDR1 SGHAT and CDR2 FQNNGV. The CDR3 extends over 17 amino acids. The V gene lost 5 bases and the J gene lost 1 base, with 17 bases spanning the gap. The CDR3 reads CASSEVPLAKNTGELFF. In DNA, the CDR3 is TGTGCCAGCAGCGAAGTTCCACTAGCAAAGAACACCGGGGAGCTGTTTTTT.

The rearrangement joins TRBV28 to TRBJ1-6; TRBD1 matches 11 bases. Losses at the gene ends were 6 bases for V and 9 bases for J; bases not matched to a gene: 7. The CDR3 runs 15 residues. Germline assignment: CDR1 MDHEN and CDR2 SYDVKM. The CDR3 coding sequence is TGTGCCAGCAGACCACCGGGACAGGGGGTTTCACCCCTCCACTTT. It translates to CASRPPGQGVSPLHF.

The rearrangement links TRBV19 to TRBJ2-5, with D possibly matching TRBD2 (5 bases). The germline CDR1 and CDR2 sequences are LNHDA and SQIVND (reference sequence). CDR3 length equals 13 residues. The V end lost 6 bases, the J end lost 4 bases, and 12 bases lay between the germline ends. CDR3 residues: CASSGKLPETQYF. CDR3 nucleotide sequence: TGTGCCAGTAGCGGGAAACTACCAGAGACCCAGTACTTC.

V gene TRBV7-9 combines with J gene TRBJ2-5, with 9 bases identical to TRBD1. Trimming at V came to 5 bases and at J to 5 bases, leaving 6 bases not matched to a gene. Germline V gene lookup returns CDR1 SEHNR and CDR2 FQNEAQ (reference sequence). The CDR3 length is 14 residues. The CDR3 DNA is TGTGCCAGCAGCCCGGGACAGGGTGGCGAGACCCAGTACTTC. This sequence encodes CASSPGQGGETQYF.

Only a few counts were recorded for this clone. The J gene is TRBJ2-5, the V gene TRBV7-9; D may be TRBD2 (6 bases). Trimming left V 7 bases short and J 1 base short, with 13 bases between. This CDR3 comprises 14 residues. Per germline, CDR1 SEHNR and CDR2 FQNEAQ (reference sequence). This CDR3 is CASKWEAPQETQYF. The DNA for the CDR3 is TGTGCCAGCAAATGGGAGGCACCCCAAGAGACCCAGTACTTC.

The V gene is TRBV24-1, the J gene TRBJ2-3, with 8 bases fitting TRBD1. The CDR3 has 15 residues. The V gene's germline CDR1 is KGHDR and CDR2 SFDVKD. The ends lost 4 bases at V and 0 bases at J; junction bases unmatched: 2. CDR3 in DNA: TGTGCCACCAGTGACGGACAGGGCAGCACAGATACGCAGTATTTT. As protein: CATSDGQGSTDTQYF.

The chain joins TRBV11-1 to TRBJ1-1; 7 bases align to TRBD1. CDR1 and CDR2 from the germline V gene are SGHAT and FQDESV (reference sequence). Trimming took 6 bases from V and 5 from J; bases not matched to a gene: 12. This CDR3 region has 15 residues. The CDR3 reads CASRPRTGEWTEAFF. The CDR3 nucleotides are TGTGCCAGCAGACCGCGGACAGGAGAGTGGACTGAAGCTTTCTTT.

The rearrangement joins TRBV27 to TRBJ2-1, with a tentative D call TRBD2 (6 bases). The germline V gene encodes CDR1 MNHEY and CDR2 SMNVEV (reference sequence). The V end lost 7 bases, the J end lost 7 bases, and 17 bases lay between the germline ends. This CDR3 has 14 residues. As DNA, the CDR3 is TGTGCCAGCACTCTGCCCGGCGGGAAAAATGAGCAGTTCTTC. It is translated as CASTLPGGKNEQFF.

The V and J genes are TRBV24-1 and TRBJ2-5; 9 bases are shared with TRBD1. This CDR3 comprises 16 residues. The germline V gene encodes CDR1 KGHDR and CDR2 SFDVKD. Trimming took 3 bases from V and 5 from J; bases not matched to a gene: 9. The CDR3 reads CATSDVNRGQGETQYF. CDR3 nucleotide sequence: TGTGCCACCAGTGATGTAAACAGGGGGCAGGGCGAGACCCAGTACTTC.

This sequence joins TRBV3-1 (or the pseudogene TRBV3-2) and TRBJ2-7, with 8 nucleotides matching TRBD2. Trimming took 1 base from V and 4 from J; bases not matched to a gene: 15. Germline V gene lookup returns CDR1 LGHDT and CDR2 YNNKEL (reference sequence). The CDR3 extends over 18 amino acids. This chain's CDR3 is CASSQGVEREREGYEQYF. The CDR3 nucleotides are TGTGCCAGCAGCCAAGGTGTCGAGCGGGAGAGGGAGGGGTACGAGCAGTACTTC.